This TCR beta chain was recovered during a study of OX40 agonist ivuxolimab in advanced cancers. Background for the entire study: Ivuxolimab was an agonistic, fully human IgG2 monoclonal antibody directed against OX40 (CD134), a costimulatory receptor. Prior anti-PD-1, anti-PD-L1 or anti-CTLA-4 therapy was permitted, and approximately 41% of dose-escalation patients had received checkpoint inhibitors. A male proportion of around 83% and a mean age of roughly 55 years, ranging from 23 to 79, were recorded for the dose-escalation cohort. Intravenous ivuxolimab was administered to patients every 2 weeks at six dose levels: 0.01, 0.1, 0.3, 1.5, 3 and 10 mg/kg. The point of sequencing TCRbeta in the periphery was to test whether ivuxolimab changed TCR sequence diversity and drove clonal T-cell expansion. Partial responses occurred in three dose-escalation patients: two with cutaneous melanoma and one with hepatocellular carcinoma. The paper covers the monotherapy dose-escalation part of the phase I ivuxolimab trial, which included N of about 56 patients. Among the approximately 50 dose-escalation patients, some 19 had hepatocellular carcinoma, approximately 15 melanoma, 9 renal cell carcinoma and 9 head and neck cancer.

Its CDR3 holds 17 amino acids, cysteine through phenylalanine. The CDR3 DNA has 51 bases and is translated from base 1. Per the germline V gene, SGHRS is the CDR1 and YFSETQ is the CDR2. V is trimmed back by 4 bases and J by 5 bases, and the junction contains 7 bases that no gene match accounts for. Genomic DNA was isolated from the sorted cells so that the TCRbeta CDR3 region could be sequenced. The immunoSEQ Assay was used for sequencing of TCRbeta CDR3 regions. This immuneACCESS table, as held by TCRdb, lists in-frame sequences with V and J called but not all clones. Of the missing ones, under half trace to an unresolved V gene in checked studies; the others have no known cause. Present in this sample are about 74,000 clones, 80% to 90% of which were seen just once. The leading ten clones occupy 1.5% to 2% of the sample. The trial excluded patients who had a history of autoimmune disease or who were on systemic immunosuppression. Peripheral blood for TCR sequencing was drawn from every dose cohort at baseline, at cycle 4 day 1 and at cycle 7 day 1. The samples were taken from a phase I, first-in-human, multicenter, open-label dose-escalation trial of ivuxolimab. Adults with locally advanced or metastatic head and neck squamous cell, hepatocellular, melanoma or renal cell carcinoma were enrolled in the trial. Before TCR sequencing, CD4+ T cells and CD8+ T cells were sorted from peripheral blood as separate populations.

Study-wide conclusions, independent of this receptor: In the 0.1-3.0 mg/kg groups, partial responders were among the patients with the lowest normalized peripheral clonal expansion, particularly in CD8+ T cells. Which antigens the clonally expanded peripheral T cells were specific for was not determined. Low levels of normalized T-cell clonal expansion were also seen in some patients who did not respond. After ivuxolimab, expanded clones were on average more numerous among CD8+ T cells than among CD4+ T cells. Clonal expansion of both CD4+ and CD8+ blood T cells was observed from baseline to week 6 at doses 0.1 to 3.0 mg/kg.

Notes on this clone: Its specific antigen is unknown. No quality values exist for individual bases; no much larger clone is one base distant.

The chain uses TRBV5-1 and TRBJ2-3; TRBD2 matches 16 bases in the middle. The receptor was derived from an adult with an advanced solid tumor such as melanoma, head and neck, liver or kidney cancer. The source material was CD4+ or CD8+ T cells sorted from blood, sampled in a trial of the OX40 agonist ivuxolimab. At the DNA level, the sequence is TGCGCCAGCAGCGTGGGACTAGCGGGAGGGCCGCAAGATACGCAGTATTTT. This gives the protein CASSVGLAGGPQDTQYF.